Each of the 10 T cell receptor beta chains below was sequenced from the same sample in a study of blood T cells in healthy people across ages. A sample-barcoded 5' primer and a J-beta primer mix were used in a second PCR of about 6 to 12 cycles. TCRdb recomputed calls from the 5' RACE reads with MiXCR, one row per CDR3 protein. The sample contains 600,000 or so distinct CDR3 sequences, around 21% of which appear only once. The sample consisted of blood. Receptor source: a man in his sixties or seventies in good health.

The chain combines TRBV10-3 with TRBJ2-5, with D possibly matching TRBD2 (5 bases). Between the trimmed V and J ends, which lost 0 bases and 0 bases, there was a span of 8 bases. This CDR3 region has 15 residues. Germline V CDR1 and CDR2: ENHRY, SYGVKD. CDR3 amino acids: CAISESRGYQETQYF. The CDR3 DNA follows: TGTGCCATCAGTGAGTCGCGAGGGTACCAAGAGACCCAGTACTTC.

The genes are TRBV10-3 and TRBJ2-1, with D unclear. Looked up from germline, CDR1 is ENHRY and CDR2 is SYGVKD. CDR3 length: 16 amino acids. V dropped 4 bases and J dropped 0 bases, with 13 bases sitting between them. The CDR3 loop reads CAISGGRLSSYNEQFF. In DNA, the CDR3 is TGTGCCATCAGTGGAGGTCGCCTCAGCTCCTACAATGAGCAGTTCTTC.

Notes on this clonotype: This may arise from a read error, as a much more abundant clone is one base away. The CDR3 region has the DNA TGTGCCAGCAGCTTAGCGGGGGGGGCAATTAACAATGGGCAGTTCTTC. The encoded protein is CASSLAGGAINNGQFF. This rearrangement joins TRBV7-6 to TRBJ2-5, with a weak D call TRBD2 (7 bases). Near its end, the DNA agrees better with TRBJ2-1, so the J call may be wrong. Germline assignment: CDR1 SGHVS and CDR2 FNYEAQ. The CDR3 spans 16 residues.

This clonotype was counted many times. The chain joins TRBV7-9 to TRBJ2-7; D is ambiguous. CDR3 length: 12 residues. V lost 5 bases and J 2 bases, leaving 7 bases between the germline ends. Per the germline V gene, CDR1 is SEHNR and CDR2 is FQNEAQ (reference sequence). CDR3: CASSQLTYEQYF. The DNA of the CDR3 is TGTGCCAGCAGCCAACTAACCTACGAGCAGTACTTC.

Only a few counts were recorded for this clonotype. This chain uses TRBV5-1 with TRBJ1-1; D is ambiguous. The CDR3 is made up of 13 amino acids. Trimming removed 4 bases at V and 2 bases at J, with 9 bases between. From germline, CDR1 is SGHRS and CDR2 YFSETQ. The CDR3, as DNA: TGCGCCAGCAGCCCACACAGCAACACTGAAGCTTTCTTT. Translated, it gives CASSPHSNTEAFF.

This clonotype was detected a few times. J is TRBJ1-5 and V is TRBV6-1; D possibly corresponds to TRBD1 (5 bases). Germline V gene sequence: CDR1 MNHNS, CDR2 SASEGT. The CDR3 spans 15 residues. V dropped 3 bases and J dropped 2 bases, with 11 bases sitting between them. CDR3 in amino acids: CASSDGAGRNQPQHF. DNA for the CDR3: TGTGCCAGCAGTGATGGGGCAGGGCGCAATCAGCCCCAGCATTTT.

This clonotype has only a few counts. CDR3: CASLTGASETQYF. The DNA of the CDR3 is TGTGCCAGCCTGACGGGAGCATCGGAGACCCAGTACTTC. The chain is built from TRBV6-1 and TRBJ2-5; tentative D call: TRBD2 (6 bases). Germline V lookup: CDR1 MNHNS, CDR2 SASEGT. V was pared by 8 bases and J by 5 bases, with 15 bases between. This CDR3 is built from 13 residues.

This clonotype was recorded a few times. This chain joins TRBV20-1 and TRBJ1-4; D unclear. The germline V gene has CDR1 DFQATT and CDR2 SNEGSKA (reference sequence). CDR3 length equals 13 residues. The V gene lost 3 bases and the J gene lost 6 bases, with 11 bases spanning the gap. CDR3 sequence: CSASNENHEKLFF. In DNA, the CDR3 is TGCAGTGCTAGCAACGAAAATCATGAAAAACTGTTTTTT.

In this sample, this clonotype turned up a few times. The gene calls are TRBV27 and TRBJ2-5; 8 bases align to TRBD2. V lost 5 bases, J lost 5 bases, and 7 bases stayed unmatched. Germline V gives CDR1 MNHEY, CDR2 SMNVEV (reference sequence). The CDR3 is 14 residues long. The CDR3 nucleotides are TGTGCCAGCAGTCGGACTAGCTTCGGTGAGACCCAGTACTTC. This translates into CASSRTSFGETQYF.

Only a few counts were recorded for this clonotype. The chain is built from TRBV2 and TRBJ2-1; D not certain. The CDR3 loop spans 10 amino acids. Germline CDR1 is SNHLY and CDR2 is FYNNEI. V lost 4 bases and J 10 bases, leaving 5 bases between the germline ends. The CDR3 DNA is TGTGCCAGCAGTGTAAAAGAGCAGTTCTTC. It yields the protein CASSVKEQFF.